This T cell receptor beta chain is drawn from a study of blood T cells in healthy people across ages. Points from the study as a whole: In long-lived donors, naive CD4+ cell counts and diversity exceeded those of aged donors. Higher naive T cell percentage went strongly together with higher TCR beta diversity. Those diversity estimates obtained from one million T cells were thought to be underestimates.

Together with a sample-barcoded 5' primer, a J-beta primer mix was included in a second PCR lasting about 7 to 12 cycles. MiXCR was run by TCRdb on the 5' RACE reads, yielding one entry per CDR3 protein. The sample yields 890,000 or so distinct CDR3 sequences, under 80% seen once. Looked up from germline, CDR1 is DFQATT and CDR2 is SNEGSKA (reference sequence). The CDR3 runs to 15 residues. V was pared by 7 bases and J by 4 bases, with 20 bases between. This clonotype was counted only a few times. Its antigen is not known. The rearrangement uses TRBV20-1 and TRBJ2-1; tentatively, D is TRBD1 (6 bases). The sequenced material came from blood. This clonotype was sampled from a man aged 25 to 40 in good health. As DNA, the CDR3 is TGCAGTGTCCTACGTGGGGGCCGGGTTTACAATGAGCAGTTCTTC. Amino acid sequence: CSVLRGGRVYNEQFF.